The next 27 T cell receptor beta chains were all read from a single sample in a study of blood T cells in healthy people across ages. Next came a second PCR, run for about 7 to 12 cycles, which used a sample-barcoded 5' primer along with a J-beta primer mix. TCRdb fed the 5' RACE reads into MiXCR, producing one record per CDR3 protein. The profile shows fewer than 800,000 distinct CDR3 sequences, approximately 30% of them singletons. Specimen: blood. These receptors were collected from a woman of 80 years or more in good health.

This clonotype was found many times. The rearrangement links TRBV28 to TRBJ1-2; possible D gene TRBD1, 6 bases. CDR1 and CDR2 from the germline V gene are MDHEN and SYDVKM. The germline V and J ends were trimmed by 6 bases and 3 bases, with 20 bases remaining between them. This CDR3 contains 16 residues. The CDR3 is CASSLQRDTPYYGYTF. The CDR3 nucleotides read TGTGCCAGCAGCCTCCAGAGGGACACTCCCTACTATGGCTACACCTTC.

Ten or more counts support this clonotype. V usage is TRBV6-5 and J usage is TRBJ2-3; a weak D match, TRBD2 (6 bases). This CDR3 region has 16 residues. Germline assignment: CDR1 MNHEY and CDR2 SVGAGI. The germline V and J ends were trimmed by 4 bases and 1 base, with 15 bases remaining between them. In nucleotides, the CDR3 is TGTGCCAGCAGTTCCGCCGGGACTCTGCGCACAGATACGCAGTATTTT. Protein: CASSSAGTLRTDTQYF.

This clonotype was counted at least ten times. CDR3 protein: CSAPQEKGKNIQYF. The CDR3 DNA sequence: TGCAGTGCTCCACAGGAGAAGGGCAAAAACATTCAGTACTTC. V and J are TRBV20-1 and TRBJ2-4, with a weak D call TRBD1 (5 bases). The germline V and J ends were trimmed by 5 bases and 3 bases, with 14 bases remaining between them. The CDR3 totals 14 residues. Germline CDR1 DFQATT, CDR2 SNEGSKA (reference sequence).

This clonotype was seen repeatedly, ten times or more. The rearrangement links TRBV30 to TRBJ2-1; no reliable D call. Germline V gives CDR1 GTSNPN, CDR2 SVGIG (reference sequence). V was pared by 3 bases and J by 0 bases, with 6 bases between. The CDR3 runs to 13 residues. CDR3 protein: CAWRVGSYNEQFF. The CDR3 DNA follows: TGTGCCTGGAGGGTGGGCTCCTACAATGAGCAGTTCTTC. Combining the CDR3 with reference TRBV30 and TRBJ2-1 gives the whole variable domain SQTIHQWPATLVQPVGSPLSLECTVEGTSNPNLYWYRQAAGRGLQLLFYSVGIGQISSEVPQNLSASRPQDRQFILSSKKLLLSDSGFYLCAWRVGSYNEQFFGPGTRLTVL.

This clonotype was seen at least ten times. This chain links TRBV9 with TRBJ2-7; D is perhaps TRBD2 (5 bases). Germline loops: CDR1 SGDLS, CDR2 YYNGEE. The CDR3 has 15 residues. The V gene lost 0 bases and the J gene lost 3 bases, with 13 bases spanning the gap. The CDR3 DNA reads as TGTGCCAGCAGCGTAGGGAGGATTTCGGGCTACGAGCAGTACTTC. Amino acids: CASSVGRISGYEQYF. Together with reference TRBV9 and TRBJ2-7, the CDR3 gives the full variable domain: DSGVTQTPKHLITATGQRVTLRCSPRSGDLSVYWYQQSLDQGLQFLIQYYNGEERAKGNILERFSAQQFPDLHSELNLSSLELGDSALYFCASSVGRISGYEQYFGPGTRLTVT.

The chain carries TRBV19 and TRBJ2-1; 10 positions match TRBD1. The CDR3 contains 15 residues. After removal of 4 bases from V and 8 bases from J, the junction contained 8 bases not matched to a gene. CDR1 and CDR2 from the germline V gene are LNHDA and SQIVND (reference sequence). The CDR3 here is CASSKRQGARDEQFF. CDR3 DNA sequence: TGTGCCAGTAGTAAGAGACAGGGGGCCAGGGATGAGCAGTTCTTC.

This clonotype was seen a few times. This chain links TRBV20-1 with TRBJ1-1, with 11 bases fitting TRBD1. The CDR3 loop spans 16 amino acids. Looked up from germline, CDR1 is DFQATT and CDR2 is SNEGSKA (reference sequence). The V and J ends lost 4 bases and 6 bases, in that order; junction bases with no gene match: 13. The CDR3 DNA sequence: TGCAGTGCTAATCAATTCCCGGGACAGGGGGTACCTGAAGCTTTCTTT. Residues: CSANQFPGQGVPEAFF.

This clonotype was seen a handful of times. The chain combines TRBV2 with TRBJ2-2; 9 bases align to TRBD1. Germline V CDR1 and CDR2: SNHLY, FYNNEI. The CDR3 loop spans 16 amino acids. V trimming: 5 bases; J trimming: 7 bases; junction bases outside the gene matches: 11. The CDR3 sequence: CASSPPGQGYNGELFF. CDR3 DNA: TGTGCCAGCAGTCCACCGGGACAGGGATATAACGGGGAGCTGTTTTTT.

This clonotype was recorded many times. The rearrangement links TRBV5-1 to TRBJ1-4, with 8 nucleotides matching TRBD1. V shed 4 bases, J shed 8 bases, and the junction held 10 bases outside the gene matches. The CDR3 spans 15 residues. Germline CDR1 and CDR2: SGHRS and YFSETQ. The CDR3 DNA follows: TGCGCCAGCAGCCCGAGGACAGGGAGGGCAGAAAAACTGTTTTTT. The encoded protein is CASSPRTGRAEKLFF.

This clonotype was observed many times. The chain is built from TRBV20-1 and TRBJ2-3; 11 bases match TRBD2. CDR3 length equals 14 residues. The germline V gene has CDR1 DFQATT and CDR2 SNEGSKA (reference sequence). V lost 5 bases, J lost 4 bases, and 5 bases stayed unmatched. CDR3 nucleotides: TGCAGTGCTTTACTAGCGGGGGCTTCAGATACGCAGTATTTT. Residues: CSALLAGASDTQYF.

This clonotype was seen ten or more times. The V call is TRBV6-2 or TRBV6-3, the J call TRBJ2-7; D remains unclear. V was pared by 2 bases and J by 0 bases, with 5 bases between. The CDR3 runs 13 residues. The germline CDR1 and CDR2 sequences are MNHEY and SVGEGT. CDR3: CASSYRSSYEQYF. CDR3 coding DNA: TGTGCCAGCAGTTACAGGAGCTCCTACGAGCAGTACTTC.

Points on this clonotype: This may be a read error: a much more frequent sequence differs by one nucleotide. In this CDR3 the conserved last residue, phenylalanine or tryptophan, is missing, so a read error is likely. The chain recombines TRBV5-1 with TRBJ2-3; 7 bases line up with TRBD2. Germline V gene lookup returns CDR1 SGHRS and CDR2 YFSETQ. With V trimmed by 3 bases and J by 3 bases, 10 bases remained unmatched. CDR3 length: 16 residues. In nucleotides, the CDR3 is TGCGCCAGCAGCTCACCTAACGGGGGGTGGACAGATACGCAGTATGTT. It translates to CASSSPNGGWTDTQYV.

This clonotype was seen many times. The rearrangement uses TRBV27 and TRBJ2-1; 8 bases are a match to TRBD2. The CDR3 has 14 amino acids. CDR1 and CDR2 from the germline V gene are MNHEY and SMNVEV (reference sequence). After removal of 4 bases from V and 6 bases from J, the junction contained 5 bases not matched to a gene. The CDR3: CASSYGTRSNEQFF. The CDR3 DNA sequence: TGTGCCAGCAGTTACGGGACTAGGAGCAATGAGCAGTTCTTC.

About this clonotype itself: This may come from a read error, since a much larger clone is one base off. V usage is TRBV20-1 and J usage is TRBJ2-1; D gene uncertain. Per the germline V gene, CDR1 is DFQATT and CDR2 is SNEGSKA (reference sequence). The CDR3 has 12 residues. V lost 1 base and J 7 bases, leaving 8 bases between the germline ends. The CDR3 here is CSARGSGNEQFF. CDR3 coding DNA: TGCAGTGCTAGAGGTTCCGGGAATGAGCAGTTCTTC.

In its sample, this clonotype was seen many times. This chain links TRBV27 with TRBJ1-2; 7 bases agree with TRBD1. After removal of 3 bases from V and 1 base from J, the junction contained 11 bases not matched to a gene. CDR1 and CDR2 (germline): MNHEY, SMNVEV (reference sequence). The CDR3 runs to 17 residues. CDR3 sequence: CASSFSPLQGLNYGYTF. CDR3 in DNA: TGTGCCAGCAGTTTCAGCCCCCTACAGGGGCTTAACTATGGCTACACCTTC.

This clonotype appeared a few times. This chain links TRBV20-1 with TRBJ2-5; 13 bases line up with TRBD2. V lost 2 bases, J lost 5 bases, and 8 bases stayed unmatched. Per the germline V gene, CDR1 is DFQATT and CDR2 is SNEGSKA (reference sequence). The CDR3 is 16 residues long. The CDR3 loop reads CSARIDRLAGGETQYF. In DNA, the CDR3 is TGCAGTGCTAGAATAGACCGACTAGCGGGGGGTGAGACCCAGTACTTC.

About this clonotype: Being one base from a much bigger clone, this may be a read error. This chain uses TRBV6-2 or TRBV6-3 with TRBJ1-2; 7 bases align to TRBD1. CDR3 length equals 13 residues. Looked up from germline, CDR1 is MNHEY and CDR2 is SVGEGT. CDR3 bases: TGTGCCAGCAGCCGCGGGGACAGCTATAGCTACACCTTC. This sequence encodes CASSRGDSYSYTF.

The sample holds many counts of this clonotype. The chain carries TRBV6-2 or TRBV6-3 and TRBJ2-1, with TRBD2 as a possible D gene (7 bases). The germline V and J ends were trimmed by 6 bases and 5 bases, with 20 bases remaining between them. The length of the CDR3 is 16 residues. Germline V CDR1 and CDR2: MNHEY, SVGEGT. The chain's CDR3 is CASSQPGGAVDNEQFF. The DNA for the CDR3 is TGTGCCAGCAGCCAACCTGGGGGGGCGGTAGACAATGAGCAGTTCTTC.

This rearrangement joins TRBV5-1 to TRBJ2-5; D gene uncertain. CDR1 and CDR2 from the germline V gene are SGHRS and YFSETQ. The CDR3 runs to 14 residues. Deletions cut 4 bases from V and 3 bases from J, with 13 bases between. The CDR3 coding sequence is TGCGCCAGCAGCCAGTGGGCGACGGAAGAGACCCAGTACTTC. This encodes CASSQWATEETQYF.

This sequence joins TRBV4-2 and TRBJ2-1; 10 positions match TRBD1. The CDR3 loop spans 15 amino acids. In germline, CDR1 is LGHNA, CDR2 YNFKEQ. V lost 3 bases and J lost 4; bases outside the gene matches: 3. The DNA of the CDR3 is TGTGCCAGCAGCCAGCCGGGACAGGGGTACAATGAGCAGTTCTTC. It is translated as CASSQPGQGYNEQFF.

This clonotype was seen more than once but under ten times. The chain recombines TRBV4-1 with TRBJ2-5; the D gene is possibly TRBD2 (6 bases). This CDR3 is built from 15 residues. Trimming shortened V by 1 base and J by 11 bases, and 20 bases separated the two germline ends. Germline V CDR1 and CDR2: MGHRA, YSYEKL. CDR3 in amino acids: CASSQAASVGYEQYF. In DNA, the CDR3 is TGCGCCAGCAGCCAAGCGGCTAGCGTAGGATATGAGCAGTACTTC.

V is TRBV30 and J is TRBJ2-7; TRBD2 aligns across 10 bases. Germline CDR1 reads GTSNPN; CDR2 reads SVGIG (reference sequence). This CDR3 is 14 amino acids long. The V segment lost 3 bases and the J segment 2 bases; nucleotides outside the gene matches: 4. The CDR3 sequence: CAWRQAGGAYEQYV. Written as DNA, the CDR3 is TGTGCCTGGAGGCAAGCGGGGGGGGCCTACGAGCAGTACGTC.

This clonotype has more than one count but fewer than ten. This chain uses TRBV18 with TRBJ2-7; 7 bases are shared with TRBD1. Germline trimming cut 0 bases from V and 2 bases from J; bases unmatched to any gene: 1. Germline V gene lookup returns CDR1 KGHSH and CDR2 LQKENI. This CDR3 contains 14 residues. CDR3 DNA: TGTGCCAGCTCACCACCGACAGGGCCCTACGAGCAGTACTTC. Amino acid sequence: CASSPPTGPYEQYF.

This clonotype was detected many times. V and J are TRBV4-3 and TRBJ1-1; 10 bases line up with TRBD1. This CDR3 spans 16 amino acids. CDR1 is LGHNA and CDR2 is YSLEER in the germline V gene. V was pared by 1 base and J by 3 bases, with 5 bases of the junction left unmatched. The CDR3 loop reads CASSQGDRGRDTEAFF. The CDR3 DNA sequence: TGCGCCAGCAGCCAAGGCGACAGGGGGCGAGACACTGAAGCTTTCTTT.

Concerning this clonotype itself: A much larger clonotype is one base distant, so this may be a read error. V usage is TRBV6-6 and J usage is TRBJ1-1; a weak D match, TRBD1 (5 bases). CDR3 length equals 14 residues. In germline, CDR1 is MNHNY, CDR2 SVGAGI (reference sequence). CDR3 sequence (DNA): TGTGCCAGTTCCCCCTGGGGCCCGAACGCTGAAGCTTTCTTT. Its protein is CASSPWGPNAEAFF.

The chain recombines TRBV5-4 with TRBJ1-1; 9 nucleotides agree with TRBD1. Germline CDR1 SGHNT, CDR2 YYREEE (reference sequence). The CDR3 has 13 amino acids. The V segment lost 2 bases and the J segment 7 bases; nucleotides outside the gene matches: 3. The CDR3 sequence: CASSLGQGREAFF. The CDR3 nucleotides read TGTGCCAGCAGCTTAGGACAGGGGCGTGAAGCTTTCTTT.

This clonotype occurred a few times. The chain links TRBV6-1 to TRBJ2-1; 9 bases fit TRBD2. The J segment lost 6 bases and the V segment lost 2 bases, leaving 8 bases of the junction unmatched. The CDR3 has 16 residues. In germline, CDR1 is MNHNS, CDR2 SASEGT. The CDR3 DNA reads as TGTGCCAGCAGTGAATCCGGCGCGGGGGGGGGCAATGAGCAGTTCTTC. This sequence encodes CASSESGAGGGNEQFF.